At least ten counts were recorded for the clone carrying this T cell receptor (beta chain). Its target is unknown. The data derive from a study of neurological immune-mediated disorders. The study built unsorted libraries from 2 million PBMCs kept at -80 C. MiXCR was run by TCRdb on the 5' RACE reads, yielding one entry per CDR3 protein. The top ten clones hold approximately 8.9% of a sample with 25,000 to 30,000 distinct CDR3 sequences, 6.6% of them seen once. Points from the study as a whole: CDR3 amino acid sequences found in expanded clones were never shared across subjects, suggesting private repertoires in all groups.

The TCR was taken from a woman aged 50 to 60 in good health. Input material: PBMCs.

The CDR3 protein is CASTRPAGGTGELFF. The CDR3 DNA is TGTGCCAGCACCCGACCCGCGGGGGGCACCGGGGAGCTGTTTTTT. V usage is TRBV7-9 and J usage is TRBJ2-2; 8 nucleotides match TRBD2. Germline-derived CDR1 and CDR2 are SEHNR and FQNEAQ (reference sequence). The CDR3 runs 15 residues. The V and J ends lost 7 bases and 4 bases, in that order; junction bases with no gene match: 8.